Following are 19 T cell receptor beta chains from one sample sequenced in a study of T cells in Graves' hyperthyroidism and ophthalmopathy. From RNA transcripts, TCR beta CDR3 regions were amplified. HTBI primers were employed in a first-round RT-PCR of the TCR CDR3. MiXCR, applied by TCRdb to the multiplex PCR reads, yields one record per CDR3 protein. The sample lists 240,000 or so distinct CDR3 sequences, about 15% occurring once. Sequencing was performed on blood. Receptors originate from a woman aged 18 to 35 with Graves' ophthalmopathy.

This clonotype was recorded many times. The chain is built from TRBV6-1 and TRBJ1-5; 8 bases are shared with TRBD1. The V gene end was trimmed by 5 bases and the J gene end by 6 bases; junction bases not matched to a gene: 6. CDR3 length: 14 residues. CDR1 and CDR2 (germline): MNHNS, SASEGT. The CDR3 sequence: CASSSGQGTQPQHF. CDR3 sequence (DNA): TGTGCCAGCAGTTCCGGACAGGGCACTCAGCCCCAGCATTTT.

The chain combines TRBV2 with TRBJ1-1; the D is unclear. Germline lookup yields CDR1 SNHLY and CDR2 FYNNEI. The CDR3 runs to 13 residues. V was cut by 4 bases and J by 1 base, with 7 bases left in between. This chain's CDR3 is CASSVQTNTEAFF. The CDR3, as DNA: TGTGCCAGCAGTGTACAGACGAACACTGAAGCTTTCTTT.

In regard to this clonotype: This may be a read error: a much more frequent sequence differs by one nucleotide. The chain couples TRBV19 to TRBJ2-1; 12 positions agree with TRBD2. CDR1 is LNHDA and CDR2 is SQIVND in the germline V gene (reference sequence). The CDR3 has 16 residues. CDR3 sequence reads: CVSSISTSGGYNEQFF. The CDR3 DNA is TGTGTCAGTAGTATTTCGACTAGCGGGGGCTACAATGAGCAGTTCTTC. Looking up the rest from reference TRBV19 and TRBJ2-1 gives the full variable domain: DGGITQSPKYLFRKEGQNVTLSCEQNLNHDAMYWYRQDPGQGLRLIYYSQIVNDFQKGDIAEGYSVSREKKESFPLTVTSAQKNPTAFYLCVSSISTSGGYNEQFFGPGTRLTVL.

This clonotype was counted ten times or more. An end of the junction differs from the germline gene, which may be a read error. The chain is built from TRBV5-1 and TRBJ1-4, with D possibly TRBD1 on 6 matching bases. The CDR3 has 13 amino acids. Germline-derived CDR1 and CDR2 are SGHRS and YFSETQ. The CDR3 DNA follows: TGCACCAGCAGCAGCCGGGACAAGGAAAAACTGTTTTTT. Protein: CTSSSRDKEKLFF.

This clonotype came up many times. The V call is TRBV20-1, the J call TRBJ2-3; D might be TRBD1 or TRBD2, each matching 5 bases. Trimming pared 3 bases from V and 4 bases from J, leaving 17 bases between. This CDR3 contains 15 residues. CDR1 and CDR2 from the germline V gene are DFQATT and SNEGSKA (reference sequence). In nucleotides, the CDR3 is TGCAGTGCTAGCGATTCAACGAGAGGGGCAGATACGCAGTATTTT. This codes for CSASDSTRGADTQYF.

This clonotype was observed at least ten times. The chain is built from TRBV12-3 or TRBV12-4 and TRBJ2-7; D is perhaps TRBD1 (7 bases). This CDR3 spans 13 amino acids. V lost 6 bases, J lost 7 bases, and 16 bases lay in between. CDR3 sequence (DNA): TGTGCCAGCAGCCTCGCCAGGGGGAGGGAGCAGTACTTC. Residues: CASSLARGREQYF.

This clonotype was detected many times. The V call is TRBV28, the J call TRBJ2-3; tentatively, D is TRBD1 or TRBD2 (5 bases each). V gave up 4 bases and J gave up 7 bases, with 15 bases separating them. The V gene's germline CDR1 is MDHEN and CDR2 SYDVKM. The CDR3 has 14 amino acids. Here the CDR3 reads CASSSGTFGNTQYF. CDR3 nucleotides: TGTGCCAGCAGTTCCGGGACCTTCGGAAATACGCAGTATTTT.

This clonotype was recorded many times. The chain recombines TRBV9 with TRBJ2-2; D not certain. The germline gives CDR1 SGDLS, CDR2 YYNGEE. The germline V and J ends were trimmed by 3 bases and 6 bases, with 6 bases remaining between them. The CDR3 runs 12 residues. CDR3 nucleotide sequence: TGTGCCAGCAGCGGTGAATCCGGGGAGCTGTTTTTT. It codes for CASSGESGELFF.

Ten or more counts support this clonotype. V is TRBV28 and J is TRBJ2-7; 9 bases agree with TRBD1. With 9 bases clipped from V and 1 base from J, the junction kept 4 bases outside the gene matches. Germline-derived CDR1 and CDR2 are MDHEN and SYDVKM. The CDR3 runs 13 residues. CDR3 residues: CASRDRASYEQYF. The CDR3 bases are TGTGCCAGTCGGGACAGGGCATCCTACGAGCAGTACTTC.

V is TRBV20-1 and J is TRBJ2-3, with TRBD2 identical over 11 bases. J lost 1 base, V lost 6 bases, and 3 bases had no gene match. CDR3 length: 14 amino acids. Germline V lookup: CDR1 DFQATT, CDR2 SNEGSKA (reference sequence). The CDR3: CSAPGLAGTDTQYF. CDR3 coding DNA: TGCAGTGCGCCGGGACTAGCGGGCACAGATACGCAGTATTTT.

There are many counts of this clonotype. The V call is TRBV11-2, the J call TRBJ1-1; no firm D call. The V end lost 5 bases, the J end lost 1 base, and 14 bases lay between the germline ends. There are 15 residues in the CDR3. Germline CDR1 reads SGHAT; CDR2 reads FQNNGV. As DNA, the CDR3 is TGTGCCAGCAGCCACTCGGACGGGCAGAACACTGAAGCTTTCTTT. Translated, it gives CASSHSDGQNTEAFF. Looking up the rest from reference TRBV11-2 and TRBJ1-1 gives the full variable domain: EAGVAQSPRYKIIEKRQSVAFWCNPISGHATLYWYQQILGQGPKLLIQFQNNGVVDDSQLPKDRFSAERLKGVDSTLKIQPAKLEDSAVYLCASSHSDGQNTEAFFGQGTRLTVV.

The chain employs TRBV7-3 and TRBJ2-5, with 11 bases that match TRBD1. The germline V gene encodes CDR1 SGHTA and CDR2 FQGTGA. The CDR3 extends over 15 amino acids. The J segment lost 5 bases and the V segment lost 5 bases, leaving 7 bases of the junction unmatched. CDR3 sequence: CASSNAGQGGETQYF. CDR3 nucleotides: TGTGCCAGCAGCAATGCGGGACAGGGGGGGGAGACCCAGTACTTC.

This clonotype has ten or more counts. This could be a read error, since a much larger clone is one nucleotide away. The rearrangement links TRBV12-3 or TRBV12-4 to TRBJ2-1, with 11 nucleotides matching TRBD2. V gave up 6 bases and J gave up 9 bases; unmatched junction bases: 7. This CDR3 is 14 amino acids long. CDR3 bases: TGTGCCAGCAGCCGGACTAGCGGGTGTGGTGAGCAGTTCTTC. This gives the protein CASSRTSGCGEQFF.

This clonotype occurred many times. CDR3 sequence: CASSLYFSSEYSYNEQFF. The CDR3 region has the DNA TGTGCCAGCAGCTTATACTTCTCTAGCGAGTACTCCTACAATGAGCAGTTCTTC. V gene TRBV7-2 combines with J gene TRBJ2-1, with D possibly being TRBD2 (6 bases). The germline V and J ends were trimmed by 2 bases and 0 bases, with 17 bases remaining between them. The CDR3 is 18 residues long. Germline CDR1 reads SGHTA; CDR2 reads FQGNSA.

The chain carries TRBV5-6 and TRBJ1-2; possible D gene TRBD1, 5 bases. The CDR3 length is 15 residues. The V gene lost 4 bases and the J gene lost 5 bases, with 18 bases spanning the gap. Germline CDR1 and CDR2: SGHDT and YYEEEE. The DNA of the CDR3 is TGTGCCAGCAGCCCCCTAGGCCGTGGGGGATATGGCTACACCTTC. Encoded protein: CASSPLGRGGYGYTF.

This clonotype was found many times. This chain connects TRBV7-9 to TRBJ2-7; weak D call: TRBD1 (5 bases). V shed 4 bases and J shed 7 bases, with 17 bases lying between them. This CDR3 is built from 14 residues. CDR1 is SEHNR and CDR2 is FQNEAQ in the germline V gene (reference sequence). DNA of the CDR3: TGTGCCAGCAGCTCTGACAGTTCTCCGTGGGAGCAGTACTTC. Its translation is CASSSDSSPWEQYF.

V gene TRBV10-3 combines with J gene TRBJ2-3; the match to TRBD1 covers 7 bases. CDR1 is ENHRY, CDR2 SYGVKD, per germline. The CDR3 spans 15 residues. J lost 3 bases, V lost 6 bases, and 9 bases had no gene match. The CDR3: CAISVDRDPTDTQYF. CDR3 nucleotide sequence: TGTGCCATCAGCGTCGACAGGGACCCTACAGATACGCAGTATTTT.

This clonotype has more than one count but fewer than ten. This rearrangement joins TRBV5-1 to TRBJ2-5; TRBD2 matches 7 bases. The germline V gene encodes CDR1 SGHRS and CDR2 YFSETQ. The CDR3 covers 13 residues. Germline trimming cut 1 base from V and 5 bases from J; bases unmatched to any gene: 2. The CDR3 DNA follows: TGCGCCAGCAGCTTGTACGGGGGGGAGACCCAGTACTTC. It translates to CASSLYGGETQYF.

For this clonotype: With a much larger clone just one base away, this may be a read error. The V call is TRBV5-1, the J call TRBJ1-5; D remains unclear. Looked up from germline, CDR1 is SGHRS and CDR2 is YFSETQ. The CDR3 consists of 15 residues. Trimming took 3 bases from V and 13 from J, leaving 23 bases between them. This CDR3 reads CASSSTDTPRATQHF. CDR3 DNA sequence: TGCGCCAGCAGCTCTACAGACACCCCGCGGGCTACGCAGCATTTT. Complete variable domain (other parts from reference TRBV5-1 and TRBJ1-5): KAGVTQTPRYLIKTRGQQVTLSCSPISGHRSVSWYQQTPGQGLQFLFEYFSETQRNKGNFPGRFSGRQFSNSRSEMNVSTLELGDSALYLCASSSTDTPRATQHFGDGTRLSIL.